This note documents a single T cell receptor (beta chain) sequence. Its specificity is not known. The source of the sample is a study of human T cells and chemical hapten exposure. Study results and limitations: TCRs at high frequency, those above 1 in 1000, did not change with DPC sensitization.

As to time point: patch test 1, 2 weeks after DPC sensitization. Specified treatment: therapeutic diphenylcyclopropenone sensitization with weekly scalp DPC. The germline V gene has CDR1 WSHSY and CDR2 SAAADI. The length of the CDR3 is 15 residues. Germline trimming cut 5 bases from V and 6 bases from J; bases unmatched to any gene: 1. Using its own MiXCR run on the RACE reads, TCRdb lists one record per CDR3 protein. The sample contains some 110,000 distinct CDR3 sequences, 12% of which appear only once. The sequenced sample was whole blood, obtained in connection with sensitization to the hapten diphenylcyclopropenone (DPC). The chain has TRBV10-2 and TRBJ2-2; 15 bases are a match to TRBD2. The sequence was collected from a woman between 45 and 65 years old with alopecia areata. Some clones in this sample may be carry-over from other donors' samples. The CDR3 region is CASSRTSGGAGELFF. DNA of the CDR3: TGCGCCAGCAGTAGGACTAGCGGGGGGGCCGGGGAGCTGTTTTTT.